The 12 T cell receptor beta chains in this list originate from one sample, sequenced in a study of cytomegalovirus exposure and HLA in healthy donors. Primers: 60 Vbeta forward and 13 Jbeta reverse. Libraries were prepared by immunoSEQ multiplex PCR; TCRdb keeps only in-frame clonotypes and omits some of them. The table includes tens of thousands of clones, roughly 80% detected once. The sequencing sample was made of PBMCs. Receptors were obtained from a girl aged 2 to 10 in good health and CMV-seropositive.

This rearrangement joins TRBV5-1 to TRBJ1-6; the D gene is possibly TRBD1 (5 bases). CDR3 length: 17 amino acids. CDR1 and CDR2 (germline): SGHRS, YFSETQ. The ends were cut back, 3 bases at V and 9 bases at J, with 22 bases in the middle. CDR3 amino acids: CASSWGTAALTSSPLHF. The CDR3, as DNA: TGCGCCAGCAGCTGGGGGACTGCAGCTTTAACTTCTTCACCCCTCCACTTT. Together with reference TRBV5-1 and TRBJ1-6, the CDR3 gives the full variable domain: KAGVTQTPRYLIKTRGQQVTLSCSPISGHRSVSWYQQTPGQGLQFLFEYFSETQRNKGNFPGRFSGRQFSNSRSEMNVSTLELGDSALYLCASSWGTAALTSSPLHFGNGTRLTVT.

The CDR3 loop reads CASSEAIYGGYGNQPQHF. CDR3 DNA: TGTGCCAGCAGTGAAGCAATTTACGGGGGGTACGGCAATCAGCCCCAGCATTTT. The chain carries TRBV6-1 and TRBJ1-5, with a weak D call TRBD1 (5 bases). Trimming cost V 0 bases and J 2 bases, with 17 bases left between them. CDR1 is MNHNS and CDR2 is SASEGT in the germline V gene. The length of the CDR3 is 18 residues.

The rearrangement uses TRBV6-6 and TRBJ1-2, with 9 nucleotides matching TRBD1. CDR1 and CDR2 (germline): MNHNY, SVGAGI (reference sequence). The CDR3 is 13 residues long. The junction had 4 bases not matched to a gene; V was cut back by 5 bases and J by 6 bases. The CDR3 DNA follows: TGTGCCAGCAGTACAGGGGGCCCGGATGGCTACACCTTC. Its protein product is CASSTGGPDGYTF.

This chain joins TRBV29-1 and TRBJ2-7, with 11 nucleotides matching TRBD2. Germline V lookup: CDR1 SQVTM, CDR2 ANQGSEA. With V trimmed by 6 bases and J by 2 bases, 6 bases remained unmatched. The CDR3 is 14 amino acids. The DNA of the CDR3 is TGCAGCGTGTCTAGCGGGAGGTTCCCCTACGAGCAGTACTTC. Residues: CSVSSGRFPYEQYF.

The CDR3: CASSYSSVSSTDTQYF. Written as DNA, the CDR3 is TGTGCCAGCAGTTACTCGTCAGTATCTAGCACAGATACGCAGTATTTT. The V gene is TRBV6-5, the J gene TRBJ2-3; D call uncertain. The CDR3 runs 16 residues. The ends were cut back, 0 bases at V and 0 bases at J, with 10 bases in the middle. Germline V lookup: CDR1 MNHEY, CDR2 SVGAGI.

The chain employs TRBV29-1 and TRBJ2-1; tentative D call: TRBD1 (5 bases). CDR1 is SQVTM and CDR2 is ANQGSEA in the germline V gene. The V and J ends lost 5 bases and 5 bases respectively, with 10 bases between them. The length of the CDR3 is 12 residues. The CDR3 DNA reads TGCAGCGTTTGCAGGGTAGACAATGAGCAGTTCTTC. Translation: CSVCRVDNEQFF.

This clone occurred a few times. At the DNA level, this CDR3 is encoded by other sequences in the same sample as well. This sequence joins TRBV28 and TRBJ1-1; D not certain. V lost 3 bases and J lost 4, with 9 bases in between. Germline CDR1 is MDHEN and CDR2 is SYDVKM. This CDR3 has 13 residues. The CDR3 spells CASSLPRGTEAFF. In DNA form, the CDR3 reads TGTGCCAGCAGTTTGCCCCGGGGCACTGAAGCTTTCTTT.

V usage is TRBV28 and J usage is TRBJ2-5; 10 positions match TRBD2. The length of the CDR3 is 16 residues. The V gene end was trimmed by 2 bases and the J gene end by 5 bases; junction bases not matched to a gene: 8. From germline, CDR1 is MDHEN and CDR2 SYDVKM. CDR3 in amino acids: CASSLRLAGAGETQYF. The CDR3, as DNA: TGTGCCAGCAGTTTAAGGCTAGCGGGAGCGGGGGAGACCCAGTACTTC.

The chain carries TRBV15 and TRBJ2-7; 8 nucleotides align to TRBD2. The trim removed 7 bases at V and 2 bases at J, leaving 7 bases unmatched. CDR3 size: 14 residues. Germline CDR1 LNHNV, CDR2 YYDKDF (reference sequence). The CDR3 nucleotides are TGTGCCACCACCCCGGTAGCGGGACCCTACGAGCAGTACTTC. This sequence encodes CATTPVAGPYEQYF.

The V gene is TRBV4-3, the J gene TRBJ2-1; 12 positions match TRBD2. Germline V gives CDR1 LGHNA, CDR2 YSLEER. The junction had 10 bases not matched to a gene; V was cut back by 5 bases and J by 8 bases. This CDR3 contains 16 residues. The CDR3 reads CASSRRLAGGWDEQFF. DNA for the CDR3: TGCGCCAGCAGCAGACGTCTAGCGGGAGGGTGGGATGAGCAGTTCTTC.

There are a few counts of this clone. This rearrangement joins TRBV12-5 to TRBJ2-3; D call uncertain. Trimming shortened V by 1 base and J by 6 bases, and 5 bases separated the two germline ends. CDR1 and CDR2 (germline): LGHNT, FRNRAP. CDR3 length: 12 amino acids. Here the CDR3 DNA reads TGTGCTAGTGGTTTGGGGCCGGATACGCAGTATTTT. This gives the protein CASGLGPDTQYF.

This clone occurred a few times. This chain uses TRBV4-1 with TRBJ1-5; TRBD1 agrees at 7 bases. Losses at the gene ends were 2 bases for V and 3 bases for J; bases not matched to a gene: 7. The CDR3 length is 16 residues. CDR1 is MGHRA, CDR2 YSYEKL, per germline. The DNA of the CDR3 is TGCGCCAGCAGCCAACTTGATGGGACAGACAATCAGCCCCAGCATTTT. The encoded protein is CASSQLDGTDNQPQHF.